The rows below give T cell receptor beta chains drawn from one sample of a study of tumor-infiltrating lymphocytes in primary liver carcinoma. TCRdb fed the multiplex PCR reads into MiXCR, producing one record per CDR3 protein. This table has 75,000 to 80,000 distinct CDR3 sequences, 69% appearing once. The source material was tumor-adjacent normal liver tissue. Source of these receptors: a man in his forties with primary liver carcinoma and hepatitis B virus infection. Both conserved end residues are part of each CDR3. Fields, in order: D gene, J gene, V gene, clone size, CDR3 DNA, CDR3 protein. The D gene is left open where the match is weak. Size tells how often a clone was seen (once, few, many) or the class of an expanded clone, and some rows leave it out.

>NA|TRBJ2-1|TRBV29-1|NA
TGCGTCGTCGCCACACTTCGGCCCTGGTCCCGTCAAGAGCAGTTCTTC
CVVATLRPWSRQEQFF
>NA|TRBJ2-2|TRBV5-4|NA
TGTGCCAGCAACTCCGAAGGGTACAGCGAGCTGTTTTTT
CASNSEGYSELFF
>NA|TRBJ1-5|TRBV10-3|NA
TGTGCCATTAGTGATCCCGGAGTCAATAATCAGCCCCAGCATTTT
CAISDPGVNNQPQHF
>NA|TRBJ2-5|TRBV28|NA
TGTGCCAGCAGTTTATACGTCTCCGGAGAGACCCACTACTTC
CASSLYVSGETHYF
>NA|TRBJ2-1|TRBV29-1|many
TGCAGCGTTGAAGACGGGCAGGGATATGGCAATGAGCAGTTCTTC
CSVEDGQGYGNEQFF
>TRBD1|TRBJ2-2|TRBV6-5|few
TGTGCCAGCAGAAGACAGGGGATTAACACCGGGGAGCTGTTCTTT
CASRRQGINTGELFF
>TRBD2|TRBJ2-1|TRBV29-1|many
TGCAGCGTCGGGTTGGGGACTAGCGTTTCCGGTGAGCAGTTCTTC
CSVGLGTSVSGEQFF
>NA|TRBJ2-1|TRBV5-6|NA
TGTGCCAGCAAGTTGTTTGGAAAGAGTTCATACAATCAGCAGTTCTTC
CASKLFGKSSYNQQFF
>NA|TRBJ2-1|TRBV11-2|NA
TGTGCCAGCAGCTTGGTTGGACAGAACAATGTGCAATTCTTC
CASSLVGQNNVQFF
>TRBD2|TRBJ2-1|TRBV11-1|NA
TGTGCCACCAGCTTAGCGAGGGCGGGAGGAAGGGAGCAGTCCTTC
CATSLARAGGREQSF
>TRBD2|TRBJ2-1|TRBV6-2/TRBV6-3|many
TGTGCCAGCAGTTACATGCGGGAGGTAGAGCAGTTCTTC
CASSYMREVEQFF
>NA|TRBJ2-7|TRBV19|few
TGTGCCAGTAGTATTGCGGATCCCTACGAGCAGTACTTC
CASSIADPYEQYF
>TRBD2|TRBJ2-1|TRBV6-1|many
TGTGCCAGCAGGGAACTAGCGGGAGCTGGCAATGAGCAGTTCTTC
CASRELAGAGNEQFF
>NA|TRBJ2-2|TRBV2|NA
TGTGCCAGCAGTCAGGGCCCCACGAACACCGGGGAGCTGTTTTTT
CASSQGPTNTGELFF
>NA|TRBJ2-2|TRBV10-1|NA
TGCGCCAGCAGTACCGCCACCGGGGAGCTGTTTTTT
CASSTATGELFF
>NA|TRBJ2-6|TRBV4-2|NA
TGTGCCAGCAGCGAAGATTCTATATCAGACAGGCGCCTGAGCTCTGGGGCCAACGTCCTGACTTTC
CASSEDSISDRRLSSGANVLTF
>TRBD1|TRBJ2-3|TRBV4-3|NA
TGCGCCAGTAGCCTAGAGGGACAGGGTGCCACAGATACGCAGTATTTT
CASSLEGQGATDTQYF
>NA|TRBJ2-7|TRBV6-5|NA
TGTGCCAGCAGCTTGGCAAGGCAGAGGGCTGCGGATGAGCAGTACTTC
CASSLARQRAADEQYF